The 2 T cell receptor beta chains listed next were all sequenced from one sample in a study of T-cell reconstitution after alpha-beta-depleted transplantation in children. Using unique molecular identifiers, the investigators prepared the TCRbeta library. TCRdb used MiXCR to reprocess the PCR reads, holding one entry per CDR3 protein. The repertoire holds 140,000 or so distinct CDR3 sequences, with about 8.8% as singletons. The starting material was PBMCs, mostly from graft donor cells, obtained 180 days after TCRalphabeta/CD19-depleted stem cell transplant. The source is a female patient between 2 and 15 years old who had a stem cell transplant for congenital amegakaryocytic thrombocytopenia, so the T cells may come from the graft donor.

This clonotype occurred many times. The chain combines TRBV3-2 with TRBJ2-5; the listed D gene, TRBD1, was not tested against the DNA. TRBV3-2 constitutes a pseudogene. CDR3 length: 15 residues. CDR3 DNA sequence: TGTGCCAGCACCAGTCGGACAAGAAATGGGGAGACCCAGTACTTC. It yields the protein CASTSRTRNGETQYF.

This sequence joins TRBV27 and TRBJ2-3; TRBD2 is a possible D gene (5 bases). The CDR3 length is 14 residues. Germline V lookup: CDR1 MNHEY, CDR2 SMNVEV (reference sequence). V was shortened by 9 bases and J by 1 base, with 14 bases between the two germline ends. The CDR3 sequence: CASANGRGTDTQYF. The CDR3 region has the DNA TGTGCCAGTGCGAATGGGAGAGGCACAGATACGCAGTATTTT.